A single sample is the source of the 29 T cell receptor beta chains below, sequenced in a study of T cell responses to AZD1222 COVID-19 vaccine (dated by TCRdb to about 2021). Reading the label with the study, this specimen's time point is: baseline before first vaccination. In the paper's terms, the treatment or condition label means: meningococcal conjugate vaccine given as trial control. Libraries were constructed by the immunoSEQ multiplex PCR assay. This immuneACCESS table, as held by TCRdb, lists in-frame sequences with V and J called but not all clones. Of the missing ones, under half trace to an unresolved V gene in checked studies; the others have no known cause. Recorded for this sample are 55,000 to 75,000 clones; 79% of them occurred a single time. Jointly, the top ten make up approximately 23% of the sample. The sample in question was peripheral blood, obtained on day 0 of MenACWY control vaccination. All receptors derive from an adult in good health.

DNA of the CDR3: TGTGCCAGTAGTCCCAGGGACAGGTTGGATGGCTACACCTTC. As protein: CASSPRDRLDGYTF. The chain combines TRBV19 with TRBJ1-2; 8 bases agree with TRBD1. The CDR3 sequence is 14 residues long. Germline CDR1 is LNHDA and CDR2 is SQIVND (reference sequence). V lost 5 bases to trimming and J lost 6 bases; unmatched junction nucleotides: 8.

The rearrangement joins TRBV9 to TRBJ1-2; the D is unclear. CDR1 is SGDLS, CDR2 YYNGEE, per germline. The length of the CDR3 is 15 residues. Trimming removed 4 bases from V and 2 bases from J, with 15 bases in between. The CDR3 loop reads CASSPSLSPNYGYTF. The CDR3 bases are TGTGCCAGCAGCCCCTCACTCAGCCCGAACTATGGCTACACCTTC.

This clone was counted a few times. Other DNA sequences from this sample encode an identical CDR3 as well. The chain has TRBV2 and TRBJ2-7; D not certain. The V end was cut by 3 bases, the J end by 4 bases, with 4 bases between. This CDR3 comprises 11 residues. The germline V gene has CDR1 SNHLY and CDR2 FYNNEI. This CDR3 reads CASSDGYEQYF. CDR3 DNA: TGTGCCAGCAGTGACGGTTACGAGCAGTACTTC.

V gene TRBV5-1 combines with J gene TRBJ1-1; D is ambiguous. The germline CDR1 and CDR2 sequences are SGHRS and YFSETQ. The CDR3 consists of 13 residues. V was pared by 3 bases and J by 5 bases, with 11 bases between. CDR3 bases: TGCGCCAGCAGCTCGTTGTTTGGGACTGAAGCTTTCTTT. It yields the protein CASSSLFGTEAFF.

The CDR3 sequence: CASVPGGGVAGGHEQFF. The CDR3, as DNA: TGCGCCAGCGTTCCAGGGGGCGGTGTGGCGGGAGGTCATGAGCAGTTCTTC. The rearrangement joins TRBV5-1 to TRBJ2-1; possibly TRBD1 or TRBD2 for D (8 bases each). V was pared by 7 bases and J by 8 bases, with 28 bases between. The CDR3 has 17 residues. CDR1 and CDR2 from the germline V gene are SGHRS and YFSETQ.

The rearrangement uses TRBV5-1 and TRBJ2-2; D gene unclear. Germline CDR1 SGHRS, CDR2 YFSETQ. The CDR3 contains 15 residues. The germline V and J ends were trimmed by 1 base and 2 bases, with 9 bases remaining between them. CDR3 region: CASSLTSINTGELFF. The CDR3 bases are TGCGCCAGCAGCTTGACCAGTATAAACACCGGGGAGCTGTTTTTT.

This clone was seen a handful of times. The chain combines TRBV27 with TRBJ2-3; 7 bases line up with TRBD2. The CDR3 consists of 16 residues. V shed 0 bases and J 2 bases; nucleotides not matched to a gene: 5. Germline V lookup: CDR1 MNHEY, CDR2 SMNVEV (reference sequence). The CDR3 loop is CASSLSGGLLTDTQYF. Here the CDR3 DNA reads TGTGCCAGCAGTTTATCGGGAGGGCTCCTCACAGATACGCAGTATTTT.

Only a few counts were recorded for this clone. The rearrangement joins TRBV28 to TRBJ1-4, with D possibly TRBD1 on 5 matching bases. V was pared by 6 bases and J by 4 bases, with 12 bases between. CDR1 is MDHEN, CDR2 SYDVKM, per germline. The CDR3 covers 14 residues. CDR3 coding DNA: TGTGCCAGCAGCGAGGGGTTCGTTAATGAAAAACTGTTTTTT. It codes for CASSEGFVNEKLFF.

V gene TRBV5-6 combines with J gene TRBJ2-1; D is possibly TRBD1 (6 bases). Trimming removed 0 bases at V and 2 bases at J, with 9 bases between. The CDR3 totals 15 residues. Germline-derived CDR1 and CDR2 are SGHDT and YYEEEE. The CDR3 protein is CASSLEQGPYNEQFF. CDR3 DNA: TGTGCCAGCAGCTTGGAACAGGGCCCCTACAATGAGCAGTTCTTC.

The V gene is TRBV28, the J gene TRBJ2-2; maybe TRBD1 (6 bases). CDR3 length: 14 amino acids. Trimming took 6 bases from V and 6 from J, leaving 14 bases between them. Germline CDR1 is MDHEN and CDR2 is SYDVKM. The CDR3 loop is CASSVVGAAGELFF. Here the CDR3 DNA reads TGTGCCAGCAGCGTTGTGGGGGCCGCCGGGGAGCTGTTTTTT.

The chain employs TRBV2 and TRBJ2-4; a weak D match, TRBD2 (7 bases). Germline V CDR1 and CDR2: SNHLY, FYNNEI. V lost 6 bases, J lost 9 bases, and 18 bases lay in between. The CDR3 loop spans 14 amino acids. The CDR3 sequence is CASSEGQRGGIQYF. In DNA form, the CDR3 reads TGTGCCAGCAGCGAGGGCCAAAGGGGGGGCATTCAGTACTTC.

The chain couples TRBV4-3 to TRBJ2-2; TRBD2 matches at 9 bases. This CDR3 is 18 amino acids long. Germline V gene sequence: CDR1 LGHNA, CDR2 YSLEER. CDR3 region: CPPRPRGAGGGSAGELFF. DNA of the CDR3: TGCCCCCCCCGCCCCCGGGGAGCGGGGGGCGGGAGCGCCGGGGAGCTGTTTTTT.

The CDR3 DNA is TGTGCCAGCCGGGACAGGGGTCTTACTGAAGCTTTCTTT. This encodes CASRDRGLTEAFF. The V call is TRBV6-5, the J call TRBJ1-1, with 10 bases aligning to TRBD1. Germline lookup yields CDR1 MNHEY and CDR2 SVGAGI. V was clipped by 8 bases and J by 5 bases; unmatched bases: 5. The CDR3 spans 13 residues.

The chain recombines TRBV4-1 with TRBJ2-1; TRBD2 agrees at 14 bases. This CDR3 contains 16 residues. J was trimmed by 6 bases and V by 5 bases; bases with no gene match: 6. The germline V gene has CDR1 MGHRA and CDR2 YSYEKL. The CDR3 sequence is CASSYTGTSGSNEQFF. As DNA, the CDR3 is TGCGCCAGCAGCTATACCGGGACTAGCGGGAGCAATGAGCAGTTCTTC.

CDR3 sequence (DNA): TGTGCCAGCTCCGCTACGGGACAGGGGGACAATGAGCAGTTCTTC. It encodes CASSATGQGDNEQFF. V and J are TRBV18 and TRBJ2-1; TRBD1 matches 11 bases. The CDR3 spans 15 residues. The V gene end was trimmed by 6 bases and the J gene end by 5 bases; junction bases not matched to a gene: 6. CDR1 and CDR2 (germline): KGHSH, LQKENI. The full variable domain, completed using reference TRBV18 and TRBJ2-1, is NAGVMQNPRHLVRRRGQEARLRCSPMKGHSHVYWYRQLPEEGLKFMVYLQKENIIDESGMPKERFSAEFPKEGPSILRIQQVVRGDSAAYFCASSATGQGDNEQFFGPGTRLTVL.

This sequence joins TRBV19 and TRBJ2-7; D is perhaps TRBD1 (6 bases). Trimming removed 2 bases from V and 5 bases from J, with 13 bases in between. CDR3 length equals 14 residues. Germline assignment: CDR1 LNHDA and CDR2 SQIVND (reference sequence). The CDR3 sequence is CASSISGARHEQYF. The DNA of the CDR3 is TGTGCCAGTAGTATATCAGGGGCCAGACACGAGCAGTACTTC.

V and J are TRBV28 and TRBJ1-5; perhaps TRBD1 as D (6 bases). The CDR3 consists of 12 residues. Deletions cut 6 bases from V and 7 bases from J, with 10 bases between. The V gene's germline CDR1 is MDHEN and CDR2 SYDVKM. The CDR3 nucleotides are TGTGCCAGCAGAGGGGGAAACCAGCCCCAGCATTTT. Amino acid sequence: CASRGGNQPQHF.

The gene calls are TRBV28 and TRBJ1-5; D not certain. CDR1 is MDHEN, CDR2 SYDVKM, per germline. This CDR3 has 16 residues. Trimming took off 3 bases at V and 1 base at J, with 13 bases between the two ends. CDR3 in DNA: TGTGCCAGCAGTTTTTCCAAAGCTCAAAGCAATCAGCCCCAGCATTTT. Residues: CASSFSKAQSNQPQHF.

The rearrangement joins TRBV3-1 (or the pseudogene TRBV3-2) to TRBJ2-7; 10 bases are a match to TRBD2. The CDR3 covers 15 residues. Germline V gives CDR1 LGHDT, CDR2 YNNKEL (reference sequence). J was trimmed by 3 bases and V by 3 bases; bases with no gene match: 5. Here the CDR3 reads CASSHLLAGLYEQYF. DNA of the CDR3: TGTGCCAGCAGCCACCTACTAGCGGGGCTCTACGAGCAGTACTTC.

The rearrangement joins TRBV5-6 to TRBJ2-3; D remains ambiguous. Germline V gene sequence: CDR1 SGHDT, CDR2 YYEEEE. V lost 4 bases, J lost 0 bases, and 6 bases lay in between. This CDR3 comprises 13 residues. The DNA for the CDR3 is TGTGCCAGCAGCCGGTCGAGCACAGATACGCAGTATTTT. It specifies CASSRSSTDTQYF.

This clone appeared a few times. V and J are TRBV4-3 and TRBJ1-1, with 9 bases matching TRBD1. J lost 9 bases, V lost 2 bases, and 4 bases had no gene match. The CDR3 contains 13 residues. Germline-derived CDR1 and CDR2 are LGHNA and YSLEER. The CDR3 DNA sequence: TGCGCCAGCAGCCAATACGGGACAGGGAAAGCTTTCTTT. Its protein product is CASSQYGTGKAFF.

The chain is built from TRBV28 and TRBJ2-1; D is perhaps TRBD1 or TRBD2 (5 bases each). V gave up 6 bases and J gave up 12 bases, with 12 bases separating them. Per germline, CDR1 MDHEN and CDR2 SYDVKM. This CDR3 has 11 amino acids. This CDR3 reads CASSYRDGQFF. Written as DNA, the CDR3 is TGTGCCAGCAGCTACCGGGACGGGCAGTTCTTC.

In this sample, this clone turned up a few times. V gene TRBV5-4 combines with J gene TRBJ2-5; 15 bases agree with TRBD2. CDR3 size: 17 residues. J gave up 4 bases and V 4 bases, and 8 bases lay outside the gene matches. Germline loops: CDR1 SGHNT, CDR2 YYREEE (reference sequence). The CDR3 DNA reads as TGTGCCAGCAGCCCTCCGGGACTAGCGGGGGGTAGAGAGACCCAGTACTTC. Residues: CASSPPGLAGGRETQYF.

The DNA of the CDR3 is TGTGCCACAAGGAGGGCGTTGGACAATCAGCCCCAGCATTTT. Protein sequence: CATRRALDNQPQHF. The chain uses TRBV19 and TRBJ1-5; D gene uncertain. V dropped 10 bases and J dropped 3 bases, with 16 bases sitting between them. The germline V gene has CDR1 LNHDA and CDR2 SQIVND (reference sequence). CDR3 length: 14 residues. The entire variable domain, with the rest obtained from reference TRBV19 and TRBJ1-5, is as follows: DGGITQSPKYLFRKEGQNVTLSCEQNLNHDAMYWYRQDPGQGLRLIYYSQIVNDFQKGDIAEGYSVSREKKESFPLTVTSAQKNPTAFYLCATRRALDNQPQHFGDGTRLSIL.

The chain links TRBV9 to TRBJ1-1; no reliable D call. The CDR3 runs 21 residues. From germline, CDR1 is SGDLS and CDR2 YYNGEE. Trimming removed 4 bases from V and 1 base from J, with 32 bases in between. CDR3 loop: CASSPLSGGKVTGLGNTEAFF. The CDR3 DNA is TGTGCCAGCAGCCCCCTCAGCGGAGGTAAGGTAACGGGGTTAGGGAACACTGAAGCTTTCTTT.

A single count supports this clone. The chain couples TRBV6-5 to TRBJ2-3, with D possibly matching TRBD1 (6 bases). This CDR3 has 13 amino acids. Germline V gene lookup returns CDR1 MNHEY and CDR2 SVGAGI. V was shortened by 10 bases and J by 2 bases, with 13 bases between the two germline ends. CDR3 sequence: CATATGITDTQYF. DNA for the CDR3: TGTGCCACCGCGACAGGAATCACAGATACGCAGTATTTT.

V gene TRBV30 combines with J gene TRBJ1-2, with no clear D. The CDR3 sequence is 16 residues long. Trimming removed 0 bases from V and 5 bases from J, with 19 bases in between. Looked up from germline, CDR1 is GTSNPN and CDR2 is SVGIG (reference sequence). In DNA form, the CDR3 reads TGTGCCTGGAGTGTAGATCCCATCCTTGATCAATATGGCTACACCTTC. Translated: CAWSVDPILDQYGYTF.

The V call is TRBV30, the J call TRBJ2-1, with 10 bases matching TRBD2. This CDR3 comprises 14 residues. V shed 0 bases, J shed 5 bases, and the junction held 1 base outside the gene matches. Germline V gene data show CDR1 as GTSNPN and CDR2 as SVGIG (reference sequence). This CDR3 is CAWSVGLADNEQFF. CDR3 nucleotides: TGTGCCTGGAGTGTCGGACTAGCGGACAATGAGCAGTTCTTC.

The CDR3 DNA reads TGTGCCAGCAGCCGACAGGGTGCGGATCAGCCCCAGCATTTT. It encodes CASSRQGADQPQHF. This chain joins TRBV27 and TRBJ1-5; 7 bases align to TRBD1. J lost 5 bases, V lost 6 bases, and 7 bases had no gene match. Germline-derived CDR1 and CDR2 are MNHEY and SMNVEV (reference sequence). The CDR3 spans 14 residues.